The present T cell receptor (beta chain) was sequenced within a study of molecular identifiers for immune sequencing clone quantification. In TCRdb, the PCR reads were re-called with MiXCR into one record per CDR3 protein. The table lists 55,000 to 75,000 distinct CDR3 sequences, roughly 18% of them singletons. V lost 1 base and J lost 3, with 10 bases in between. There are 15 residues in the CDR3. Germline CDR1 LGHNA, CDR2 YNFKEQ. The sequence was obtained from a human donor in good health. Some libraries in this study had Jurkat cell RNA spiked in. The sequencing input was naive CD8+ T cells from blood, with Jurkat cell RNA spiked in. Indicated subset: FACS-sorted CD8+CD4-CCR7+CD45RA+ naive T cells. The chain is built from TRBV4-2 and TRBJ1-5; the D gene is possibly TRBD1 (5 bases). The CDR3 region is CASSQGRGLNQPQHF. The CDR3 DNA follows: TGTGCCAGCAGCCAAGGAAGGGGACTCAATCAGCCCCAGCATTTT.